This T cell receptor beta chain was observed in a study of CD8 T cells in Susac syndrome. After extraction with the RNeasy kit, about 0.5 to 1 ug of the RNA was reverse transcribed using random hexamers. MiXCR was run by TCRdb on the immunoSEQ multiplex PCR reads, yielding one entry per CDR3 protein. Of 100,000 to 150,000 distinct CDR3 sequences in the sample, 90% to 95% were seen once. A single count supports this clonotype. V lost 7 bases, J lost 4 bases, and 8 bases stayed unmatched. The CDR3 is 13 amino acids. Looked up from germline, CDR1 is SQVTM and CDR2 is ANQGSEA. The chain recombines TRBV29-1 with TRBJ1-2; 8 bases line up with TRBD1. The sequence was obtained from a human donor with multiple sclerosis. Sequencing was done on a sample of CD8+ T cells from PBMCs. CDR3 bases: TGCAGCGCCACGACAGGGGAAACCTATGGCTACACCTTC. This codes for CSATTGETYGYTF.